The 22 T cell receptor beta chains listed next were all sequenced from one sample in a study of blood T cells in healthy people across ages. The authors ran a second PCR of roughly 6 to 12 cycles using a sample-barcoded 5' primer and a J-beta primer mix. TCRdb passed the 5' RACE reads through MiXCR, listing each CDR3 protein once. The sample holds hundreds of thousands of distinct CDR3 sequences; 29% are singletons and the top ten take around a sixth. Sequencing input: blood. These receptors all come from a woman at least 80 years old in good health.

This clonotype was seen at least ten times. The chain combines TRBV9 with TRBJ2-5; D may be TRBD2 (5 bases). The CDR3 totals 13 residues. CDR1 SGDLS and CDR2 YYNGEE come from the germline V gene. V gave up 1 base and J gave up 4 bases, with 8 bases separating them. This CDR3 is CASSVRERETQYF. For the CDR3, the DNA is TGTGCCAGCAGCGTAAGGGAGCGAGAGACCCAGTACTTC.

This clonotype was observed a few times. V is TRBV12-5 and J is TRBJ2-7, with 7 nucleotides matching TRBD2. V lost 6 bases, J lost 6 bases, and 11 bases stayed unmatched. The CDR3 is 14 amino acids. Germline lookup yields CDR1 LGHNT and CDR2 FRNRAP. In DNA, the CDR3 is TGTGCTAGTGGCCCCGGGGAGGGGCGAGCCGAGCAGTACTTC. This translates into CASGPGEGRAEQYF.

This clonotype was seen at least ten times. The chain has TRBV4-2 and TRBJ2-1; 7 nucleotides match TRBD1. CDR3 length equals 14 residues. The junction had 2 bases not matched to a gene; V was cut back by 5 bases and J by 1 base. Germline CDR1 and CDR2: LGHNA and YNFKEQ. The CDR3 nucleotides are TGTGCCAGCAGCGGACAGGATTCCTACAATGAGCAGTTCTTC. Translated: CASSGQDSYNEQFF.

This sequence joins TRBV20-1 and TRBJ2-7; D gene uncertain. Germline loops: CDR1 DFQATT, CDR2 SNEGSKA (reference sequence). Trimming left V 3 bases short and J 0 bases short, with 6 bases between. The CDR3 is made up of 12 amino acids. The CDR3 reads CSASRTSYEQYF. CDR3 in DNA: TGCAGTGCTAGTCGGACCTCCTACGAGCAGTACTTC.

In its sample, this clonotype was seen many times. The chain has TRBV30 and TRBJ1-2; TRBD1 is a possible D gene (5 bases). The ends were cut back, 2 bases at V and 8 bases at J, with 15 bases in the middle. The germline V gene encodes CDR1 GTSNPN and CDR2 SVGIG (reference sequence). This CDR3 has 13 amino acids. The CDR3 is CAWSQGNVRGYTF. The CDR3 DNA follows: TGTGCCTGGAGTCAGGGAAATGTTCGGGGCTACACCTTC.

This clonotype has ten or more counts. This chain links TRBV15 with TRBJ2-3; D remains ambiguous. V lost 0 bases to trimming and J lost 3 bases, with 7 bases between them. The CDR3 loop spans 14 amino acids. Germline assignment: CDR1 LNHNV and CDR2 YYDKDF (reference sequence). The DNA of the CDR3 is TGTGCCACCAGCAGAGAGGGCTGGACAGATACGCAGTATTTT. Its protein product is CATSREGWTDTQYF.

At least ten counts were recorded for this clonotype. The chain employs TRBV4-1 and TRBJ2-5, with TRBD2 as a possible D gene (5 bases). CDR3 length: 16 amino acids. CDR1 MGHRA and CDR2 YSYEKL come from the germline V gene. V was shortened by 2 bases and J by 1 base, with 14 bases between the two germline ends. CDR3: CASSQRLQRSQETQYF. The CDR3 DNA follows: TGCGCCAGCAGCCAAAGATTGCAGCGGAGCCAAGAGACCCAGTACTTC.

This clonotype was recorded once. The chain has TRBV12-3 or TRBV12-4 and TRBJ1-1, with 11 nucleotides matching TRBD1. Trimming at V came to 5 bases and at J to 0 bases, leaving 5 bases not matched to a gene. The CDR3 covers 16 residues. The CDR3 reads CASSNRDRGMNTEAFF. The CDR3, as DNA: TGTGCCAGCAGTAACCGGGACAGGGGGATGAACACTGAAGCTTTCTTT.

In this sample, this clonotype turned up many times. The chain carries TRBV24-1 and TRBJ1-2; D is ambiguous. Germline lookup yields CDR1 KGHDR and CDR2 SFDVKD. Deletions cut 2 bases from V and 4 bases from J, with 13 bases between. The CDR3 length is 15 residues. CDR3 protein: CATSDSRAERYGYTF. CDR3 bases: TGTGCCACCAGTGATTCCCGAGCAGAGCGCTATGGCTACACCTTC.

This clonotype was recorded at least ten times. The chain is built from TRBV24-1 and TRBJ2-3; D may be TRBD2 (5 bases). V lost 10 bases to trimming and J lost 2 bases, with 15 bases between them. CDR1 and CDR2 from the germline V gene are KGHDR and SFDVKD. This CDR3 is built from 14 residues. The CDR3 DNA follows: TGTGCCACTTCGTTTGGTGGACTCACAGATACGCAGTATTTT. It yields the protein CATSFGGLTDTQYF.

This chain uses TRBV29-1 with TRBJ1-2; a weak D match, TRBD1 (5 bases). The CDR3 consists of 14 residues. The V gene lost 0 bases and the J gene lost 5 bases, with 13 bases spanning the gap. CDR1 and CDR2 from the germline V gene are SQVTM and ANQGSEA. The CDR3 spells CSVEDGLGGYGYTF. CDR3 nucleotides: TGCAGCGTTGAAGATGGGCTGGGGGGATATGGCTACACCTTC.

This rearrangement joins TRBV5-1 to TRBJ2-7; D may correspond to TRBD1 or TRBD2 (6 bases each). The V end lost 0 bases, the J end lost 3 bases, and 16 bases lay between the germline ends. CDR1 and CDR2 from the germline V gene are SGHRS and YFSETQ. The CDR3 has 16 amino acids. The CDR3 coding sequence is TGCGCCAGCAGCTTGGATCCGCGGAGGGGGGACTACGAGCAGTACTTC. Residues: CASSLDPRRGDYEQYF.

This clonotype has a count of ten or more. J is TRBJ2-1 and V is TRBV13; D ambiguous. V gave up 5 bases and J gave up 6 bases, with 8 bases separating them. The CDR3 contains 12 residues. From germline, CDR1 is PRHDT and CDR2 FYEKMQ (reference sequence). This CDR3 is CASSHARNEQFF. CDR3 nucleotides: TGTGCCAGCAGCCACGCCCGCAATGAGCAGTTCTTC.

This chain uses TRBV12-3 or TRBV12-4 with TRBJ1-1, with D unresolved. CDR3 length: 16 residues. V was shortened by 2 bases and J by 1 base, with 14 bases between the two germline ends. The CDR3, as DNA: TGTGCCAGCAGTTTAACACGGCTCGGATCGAACACTGAAGCTTTCTTT. Its protein product is CASSLTRLGSNTEAFF.

This clonotype was recorded at least ten times. This sequence joins TRBV9 and TRBJ2-1, with a possible D match to TRBD2 (6 bases). The V gene lost 0 bases and the J gene lost 6 bases, with 13 bases spanning the gap. The CDR3 spans 15 residues. Germline CDR1 and CDR2: SGDLS and YYNGEE. CDR3 residues: CASSVGGGVPNEQFF. In DNA, the CDR3 is TGTGCCAGCAGCGTAGGAGGCGGGGTCCCCAATGAGCAGTTCTTC.

This clonotype was recorded many times. V is TRBV9 and J is TRBJ2-1, with TRBD1 identical over 8 bases. Trimming took 0 bases from V and 9 from J; bases not matched to a gene: 2. The germline V gene encodes CDR1 SGDLS and CDR2 YYNGEE. This CDR3 region has 13 residues. CDR3 amino acids: CASSVAGGSEQFF. As DNA, the CDR3 is TGTGCCAGCAGCGTAGCAGGGGGCAGTGAGCAGTTCTTC.

The rearrangement uses TRBV25-1 and TRBJ2-7; D is unresolved. The J call may be in error: the DNA end matches TRBJ2-5 better. Germline CDR1 is MGHDK and CDR2 is SYGVNS. The length of the CDR3 is 15 residues. CDR3 in amino acids: CASSLRSNNKETQYF. In nucleotides, the CDR3 is TGTGCCAGCAGCTTACGTTCAAACAATAAAGAGACCCAGTACTTC.

In its sample, this clonotype was seen a few times. The V and J genes are TRBV6-2 or TRBV6-3 and TRBJ1-5; unclear D gene. CDR3 length: 15 residues. Deletions cut 2 bases from V and 2 bases from J, with 10 bases between. The germline V gene encodes CDR1 MNHEY and CDR2 SVGEGT. The CDR3 DNA is TGTGCCAGCAGTTACCAGCCTGGGGGCAATCAGCCCCAGCATTTT. This codes for CASSYQPGGNQPQHF.

For this clonotype: At one boundary the junction diverges from the germline segment, which might be a read error. The J gene is TRBJ2-5, the V gene TRBV18; TRBD1 matches at 9 bases. This CDR3 has 19 residues. In germline, CDR1 is KGHSH, CDR2 LQKENI. In DNA form, the CDR3 reads TGTGCCAGCACACCACCGCTGCGTCGGGACAGGGAACGTCAAGAGACCCAGTACTTC. Translation: CASTPPLRRDRERQETQYF.

The sample holds many counts of this clonotype. The chain employs TRBV2 and TRBJ1-2; D remains unclear. Trimming pared 2 bases from V and 7 bases from J, leaving 11 bases between. Germline V CDR1 and CDR2: SNHLY, FYNNEI. The CDR3 consists of 13 residues. CDR3 loop: CASSESPEGGYTF. The CDR3 DNA reads TGTGCCAGCAGTGAATCCCCGGAGGGTGGCTACACCTTC.

Regarding this clonotype: A much more abundant neighbour one base away suggests this may be a read error. The rearrangement joins TRBV10-1 to TRBJ1-2; 7 bases map to TRBD1. This CDR3 region has 13 residues. From germline, CDR1 is WNHNN and CDR2 SYGVQD (reference sequence). The ends lost 5 bases at V and 8 bases at J; junction bases unmatched: 8. CDR3 in DNA: TGCGCCAGCAGTAAGGACAGGCAGAGGGGCTACACCTTC. Residues: CASSKDRQRGYTF.

This clonotype was counted at least ten times. The chain recombines TRBV7-2 with TRBJ1-2; D perhaps matches TRBD1 (5 bases). The CDR3 loop spans 13 amino acids. The germline V gene has CDR1 SGHTA and CDR2 FQGNSA. V lost 3 bases and J lost 6, with 11 bases in between. Here the CDR3 reads CASSLGDQDGYTF. The DNA for the CDR3 is TGTGCCAGCAGCTTGGGGGATCAAGATGGCTACACCTTC.